This T cell receptor (beta chain) is drawn from a study of shared clonotypes between healthy human individuals. The overall study: Donors were a couple of women and three men aged 18 to 49. Each donor's CD4 naive and CD4 memory cells filled three plates apiece, CD8 naive two, and CD8 memory one.

Sequenced by immunoSEQ multiplex PCR; TCRdb stores in-frame clones only, minus some. Of some 1.5 million clones in the sample, about 96% are singletons; the top ten hold approximately 1.1%. Study results and limitations: A few donors showed sharing of approximately 5% of naive CD4 clonotypes. Deeper or shallower sequencing was expected to change how clonotypes are shared among donors.

A note on this clone: What it recognizes is unknown.

Sequenced sample: naive CD4+ T cells sorted from blood. The subset denotes: CD45RA+ positively selected. This sequence originates from a man aged 30 to 45 in good health.

The CDR3 is CASSLELAGDDEQFF. The DNA for the CDR3 is TGTGCCAGCAGCTTAGAACTAGCGGGAGACGATGAGCAGTTCTTC. J is TRBJ2-1 and V is TRBV11-3, with TRBD2 matching over 11 bases. The CDR3 runs to 15 residues. CDR1 SGHNT and CDR2 YENEEA come from the germline V gene. V lost 0 bases, J lost 8 bases, and 3 bases stayed unmatched.